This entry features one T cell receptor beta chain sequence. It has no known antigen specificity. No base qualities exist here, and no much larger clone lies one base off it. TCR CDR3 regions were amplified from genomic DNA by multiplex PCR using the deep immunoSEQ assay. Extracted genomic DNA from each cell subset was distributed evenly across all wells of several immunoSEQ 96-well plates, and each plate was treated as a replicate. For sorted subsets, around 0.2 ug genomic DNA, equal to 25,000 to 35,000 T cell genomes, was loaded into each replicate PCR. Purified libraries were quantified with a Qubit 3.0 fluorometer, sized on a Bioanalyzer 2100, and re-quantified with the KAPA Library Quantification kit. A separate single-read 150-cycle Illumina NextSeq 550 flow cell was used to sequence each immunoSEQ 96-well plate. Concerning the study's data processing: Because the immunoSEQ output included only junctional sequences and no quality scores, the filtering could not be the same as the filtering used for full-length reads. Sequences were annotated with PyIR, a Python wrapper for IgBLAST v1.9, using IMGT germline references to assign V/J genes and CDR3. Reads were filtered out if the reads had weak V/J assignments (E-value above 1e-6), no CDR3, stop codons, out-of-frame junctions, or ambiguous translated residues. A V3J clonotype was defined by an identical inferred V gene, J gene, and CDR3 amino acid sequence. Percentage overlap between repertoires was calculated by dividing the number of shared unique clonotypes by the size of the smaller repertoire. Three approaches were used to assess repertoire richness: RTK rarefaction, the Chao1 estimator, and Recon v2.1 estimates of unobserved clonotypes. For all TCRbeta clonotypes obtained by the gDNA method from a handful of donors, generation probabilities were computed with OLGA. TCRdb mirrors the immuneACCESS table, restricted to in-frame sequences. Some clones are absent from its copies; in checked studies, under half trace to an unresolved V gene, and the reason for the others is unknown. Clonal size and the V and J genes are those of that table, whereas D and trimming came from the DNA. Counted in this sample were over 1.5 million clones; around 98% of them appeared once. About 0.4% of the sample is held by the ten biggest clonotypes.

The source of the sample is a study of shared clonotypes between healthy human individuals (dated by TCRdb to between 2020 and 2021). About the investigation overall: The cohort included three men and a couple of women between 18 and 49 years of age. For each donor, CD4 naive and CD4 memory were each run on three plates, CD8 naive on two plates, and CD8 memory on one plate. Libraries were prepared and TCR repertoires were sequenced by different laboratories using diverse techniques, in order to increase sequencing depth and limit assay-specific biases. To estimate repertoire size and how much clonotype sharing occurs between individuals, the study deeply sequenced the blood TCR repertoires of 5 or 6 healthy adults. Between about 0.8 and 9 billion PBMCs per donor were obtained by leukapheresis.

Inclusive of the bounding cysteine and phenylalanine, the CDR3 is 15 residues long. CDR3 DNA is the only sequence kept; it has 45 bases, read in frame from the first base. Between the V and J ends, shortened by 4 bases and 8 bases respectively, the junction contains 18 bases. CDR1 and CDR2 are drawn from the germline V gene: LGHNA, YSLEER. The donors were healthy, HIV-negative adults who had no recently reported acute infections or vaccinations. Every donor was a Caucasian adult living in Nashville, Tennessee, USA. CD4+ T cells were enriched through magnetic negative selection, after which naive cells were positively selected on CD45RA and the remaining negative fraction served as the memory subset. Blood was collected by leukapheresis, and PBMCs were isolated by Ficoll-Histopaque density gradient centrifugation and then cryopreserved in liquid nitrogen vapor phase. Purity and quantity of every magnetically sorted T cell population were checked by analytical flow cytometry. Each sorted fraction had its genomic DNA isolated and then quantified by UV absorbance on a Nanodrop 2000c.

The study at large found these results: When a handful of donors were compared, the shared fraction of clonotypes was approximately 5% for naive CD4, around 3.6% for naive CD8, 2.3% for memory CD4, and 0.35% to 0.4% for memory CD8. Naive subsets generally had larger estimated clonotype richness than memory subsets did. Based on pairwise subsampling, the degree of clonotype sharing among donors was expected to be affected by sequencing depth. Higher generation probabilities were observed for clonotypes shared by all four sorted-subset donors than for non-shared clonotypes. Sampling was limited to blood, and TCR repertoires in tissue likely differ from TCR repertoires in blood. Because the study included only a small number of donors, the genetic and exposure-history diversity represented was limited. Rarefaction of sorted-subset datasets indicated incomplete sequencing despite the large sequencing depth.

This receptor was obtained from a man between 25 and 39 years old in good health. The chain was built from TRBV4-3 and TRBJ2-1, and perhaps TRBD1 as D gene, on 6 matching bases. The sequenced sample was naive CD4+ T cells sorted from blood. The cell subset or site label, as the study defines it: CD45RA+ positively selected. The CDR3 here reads CASSLSWGQGDEQFF. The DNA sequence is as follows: TGCGCCAGCAGCCTCTCCTGGGGGCAGGGCGATGAGCAGTTCTTC.